This T cell receptor beta chain was sequenced during a study of T-cell reconstitution after alpha-beta-depleted transplantation in children. Preparation of the TCRbeta library involved a method that used unique molecular identifiers. TCRdb reanalysed the PCR reads using MiXCR and keeps one entry per CDR3 protein. The table includes 4,500 to 5,000 distinct CDR3 sequences, less than 9% detected once. This clonotype was recorded many times. As yet, its antigen is unknown. Study results and caveats: One year post-transplant, T-cell counts and diversity were largely derived from T cells produced anew.

V shed 3 bases and J shed 6 bases, with 11 bases lying between them. CDR3 size: 13 residues. Germline values: CDR1 KGHSH, CDR2 LQKENI. This clonotype was obtained from a boy younger than two who had a stem cell transplant for SCID, so the T cells may come from the graft donor. Sequenced here: PBMCs, mostly from graft donor cells, sampled 60 days after TCRalphabeta/CD19-depleted stem cell transplant. The genes are TRBV18 and TRBJ1-1; weak D call: TRBD1 (6 bases). The CDR3 is CASSPYGTPEAFF. As DNA, the CDR3 is TGTGCCAGCTCACCCTACGGGACACCTGAAGCTTTCTTT.